This T cell receptor (beta chain) stems from a study of blood T cell repertoires in COVID-19. Whole-study context: Whether acute or convalescent, the COVID-19 samples came from the United States, Italy and Spain.

The CDR3 runs to 15 residues. Per the germline V gene, CDR1 is SGHTA and CDR2 is FQGNSA. Trimming removed 2 bases from V and 10 bases from J, with 17 bases in between. The repertoire was sequenced with immunoSEQ multiplex PCR; TCRdb's copy has only in-frame clones and lacks some. The sample lists 250,000 to 350,000 clones, around 87% seen once, with roughly 8% in the top ten. The rearrangement links TRBV7-2 to TRBJ1-4, with a weak D call TRBD1 (5 bases). The clonotype originates from a woman aged 45-65 years who had recovered from COVID-19. The sequenced sample consisted of peripheral blood. The CDR3 region is CASSLQGLRKGKLFF. The DNA for the CDR3 is TGTGCCAGCAGCTTACAGGGATTGAGGAAGGGAAAACTGTTTTTT.